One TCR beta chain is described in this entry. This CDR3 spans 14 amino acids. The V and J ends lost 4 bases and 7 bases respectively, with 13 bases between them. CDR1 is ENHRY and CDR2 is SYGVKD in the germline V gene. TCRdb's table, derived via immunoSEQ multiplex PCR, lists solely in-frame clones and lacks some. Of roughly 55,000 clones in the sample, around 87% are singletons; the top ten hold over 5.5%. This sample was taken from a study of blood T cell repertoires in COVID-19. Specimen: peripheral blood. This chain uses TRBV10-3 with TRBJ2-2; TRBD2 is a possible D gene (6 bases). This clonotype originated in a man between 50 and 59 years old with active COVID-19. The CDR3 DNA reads TGTGCCATCAGTGCCCGCGGGGAGAGCGGGGAGCTGTTTTTT. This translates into CAISARGESGELFF.